The present TCR beta chain was sequenced within a study of blood T cell repertoires in COVID-19. Study context: PBMCs, B-cell-depleted T cells, or T cells were the source of the cDNA or gDNA that made up the material.

The CDR3 has 18 amino acids. Germline V gives CDR1 DFQATT, CDR2 SNEGSKA (reference sequence). Trimming removed 3 bases from V and 3 bases from J, with 26 bases in between. Original analysis: Estimation of nucleated cell counts relied on the amplification of reference gene primers. Measured with immunoSEQ multiplex PCR; TCRdb has only the in-frame clones, and not every one. V, J and clone size derive from that table, while D and trimming were established from the DNA sequence. The data hold some 110,000 clones, with over 75% observed a single time. The gene calls are TRBV20-1 and TRBJ1-2; tentative D call: TRBD1 (6 bases). The clonotype was recovered from a middle-aged man with acute or convalescent COVID-19. The sequenced sample consisted of peripheral blood. CDR3: CSASSFSGTFKMDYGYTF. The CDR3 coding sequence is TGCAGTGCTAGTTCCTTTTCAGGGACATTTAAAATGGACTATGGCTACACCTTC.